The next 32 T cell receptor beta chains were all read from a single sample in a study of blood T cell repertoires in COVID-19. The repertoire was sequenced with immunoSEQ multiplex PCR; TCRdb's copy has only in-frame clones and lacks some. The repertoire includes approximately 190,000 clones, over 80% of them detected once, and around 6.3% sits in the top ten. Sequencing was carried out using peripheral blood. These receptor sequences come from a woman aged 40 to 50 with acute or convalescent COVID-19.

The J gene is TRBJ2-7, the V gene TRBV11-2; 14 bases align to TRBD2. Germline V CDR1 and CDR2: SGHAT, FQNNGV. This CDR3 has 15 residues. V shed 5 bases and J 4 bases; nucleotides not matched to a gene: 4. Here the CDR3 DNA reads TGTGCCAGCAGCCCCCGACTAGCGGGAGGGTACGAGCAGTACTTC. Translating it yields CASSPRLAGGYEQYF.

J is TRBJ1-3 and V is TRBV18; no definite D call. The length of the CDR3 is 15 residues. The germline gives CDR1 KGHSH, CDR2 LQKENI. V lost 4 bases, J lost 1 base, and 11 bases lay in between. CDR3 in DNA: TGTGCCAGCTCACTATCCGGACTGTCTGGAAACACCATATATTTT. Its protein product is CASSLSGLSGNTIYF.

The genes are TRBV4-1 and TRBJ2-7; weak D call: TRBD2 (6 bases). The CDR3 is made up of 16 amino acids. Looked up from germline, CDR1 is MGHRA and CDR2 is YSYEKL. V was clipped by 4 bases and J by 4 bases, with 20 bases between them. The CDR3 nucleotides read TGCGCCAGCAGCCCCTTCCGGGACTCACAACGATACGAGCAGTACTTC. Its translation: CASSPFRDSQRYEQYF.

The genes are TRBV19 and TRBJ1-3, with no clear D. Trimming took 0 bases from V and 0 from J, leaving 9 bases between them. The CDR3 extends over 16 amino acids. Germline loops: CDR1 LNHDA, CDR2 SQIVND (reference sequence). Here the CDR3 reads CASSIDWANSGNTIYF. The CDR3 DNA reads TGTGCCAGTAGTATAGATTGGGCCAACTCTGGAAACACCATATATTTT.

Only one count was recorded for this clone. This chain uses TRBV6-6 with TRBJ1-2, with unresolved D. Looked up from germline, CDR1 is MNHNY and CDR2 is SVGAGI (reference sequence). Trimming cost V 0 bases and J 4 bases, with 12 bases left between them. CDR3 length equals 15 residues. The CDR3 reads CASSYSMGVSYGYTF. DNA for the CDR3: TGTGCCAGCAGTTACTCGATGGGAGTCAGCTATGGCTACACCTTC.

The chain recombines TRBV19 with TRBJ1-5; no reliable D call. CDR3 size: 12 residues. CDR1 and CDR2 (germline): LNHDA, SQIVND (reference sequence). V dropped 3 bases and J dropped 4 bases, with 4 bases sitting between them. This CDR3 is CASSIGNQPQHF. The CDR3, as DNA: TGTGCCAGTAGTATCGGTAATCAGCCCCAGCATTTT.

As DNA, the CDR3 is TGTGCCAGCAGCGTGCTAACAGGGTCCGGGGAGCTGTTTTTT. The encoded protein is CASSVLTGSGELFF. J is TRBJ2-2 and V is TRBV9; D is possibly TRBD1 (6 bases). Germline V gene sequence: CDR1 SGDLS, CDR2 YYNGEE. V lost 2 bases and J lost 6, with 11 bases in between. There are 14 residues in the CDR3.

V gene TRBV12-3 or TRBV12-4 combines with J gene TRBJ1-1, with D hard to call. The CDR3 is 12 residues long. The V and J ends lost 5 bases and 3 bases respectively, with 7 bases between them. CDR3 nucleotides: TGTGCCAGCAGTCCACAGTACACTGAAGCTTTCTTT. Protein sequence: CASSPQYTEAFF.

This clone was recorded once. The chain has TRBV19 and TRBJ1-5; TRBD1 is a possible D gene (6 bases). V was cut by 5 bases and J by 5 bases, with 16 bases left in between. CDR3 length: 15 residues. Germline assignment: CDR1 LNHDA and CDR2 SQIVND (reference sequence). This chain's CDR3 is CASSEYRVSDQPQHF. In nucleotides, the CDR3 is TGTGCCAGTAGTGAATACAGGGTCTCGGATCAGCCCCAGCATTTT.

The chain joins TRBV7-3 to TRBJ2-3, with 7 positions matching TRBD2. CDR1 is SGHTA, CDR2 FQGTGA, per germline. V trimming: 2 bases; J trimming: 1 base; junction bases outside the gene matches: 0. This CDR3 is built from 14 residues. CDR3 sequence reads: CASSLAGGTDTQYF. The CDR3 DNA is TGTGCCAGCAGCTTAGCGGGGGGCACAGATACGCAGTATTTT. Combining the CDR3 with reference TRBV7-3 and TRBJ2-3 gives the whole variable domain GAGVSQTPSNKVTEKGKYVELRCDPISGHTALYWYRQSLGQGPEFLIYFQGTGAADDSGLPNDRFFAVRPEGSVSTLKIQRTERGDSAVYLCASSLAGGTDTQYFGPGTRLTVL.

This chain links TRBV6-5 with TRBJ2-1; possibly TRBD2 for D (5 bases). This CDR3 contains 14 residues. Germline CDR1 reads MNHEY; CDR2 reads SVGAGI. V shed 5 bases and J shed 3 bases, with 11 bases lying between them. The CDR3 nucleotides are TGTGCCAGCAGTAAGCTGGAGGTCTACAATGAGCAGTTCTTC. It specifies CASSKLEVYNEQFF.

This clone came up a few times. Written as DNA, the CDR3 is TGTGCCACCAGTGATTCGCGGGGGAACACTGAAGCTTTCTTT. Translated, it gives CATSDSRGNTEAFF. The rearrangement joins TRBV24-1 to TRBJ1-1; no clear D. Deletions cut 2 bases from V and 1 base from J, with 7 bases between. In germline, CDR1 is KGHDR, CDR2 SFDVKD. CDR3 length: 14 residues.

The chain uses TRBV9 and TRBJ1-3, with 11 positions matching TRBD1. The germline CDR1 and CDR2 sequences are SGDLS and YYNGEE. There are 14 residues in the CDR3. Losses at the gene ends were 5 bases for V and 4 bases for J; bases not matched to a gene: 2. This CDR3 reads CASRGTGGGNTIYF. As DNA, the CDR3 is TGTGCCAGCAGAGGGACAGGGGGGGGAAACACCATATATTTT.

The chain combines TRBV11-2 with TRBJ2-5; D possibly corresponds to TRBD2 (6 bases). Germline lookup yields CDR1 SGHAT and CDR2 FQNNGV. Trimming removed 1 base at V and 1 base at J, with 13 bases between. This CDR3 has 16 amino acids. The DNA for the CDR3 is TGTGCCAGCAGCTTAGTCTCGAGCGGGTTCCAAGAGACCCAGTACTTC. It translates to CASSLVSSGFQETQYF.

This clone came up a few times. A read error may account for a junction end that differs from germline. This sequence joins TRBV19 and TRBJ1-4; 7 positions agree with TRBD1. Looked up from germline, CDR1 is LNHDA and CDR2 is SQIVND (reference sequence). The CDR3 covers 14 residues. The DNA for the CDR3 is TGTGCCAGTATTGGGACAGAAACTCATGAAAAACTGTTTTTT. Its translation: CASIGTETHEKLFF.

The rearrangement links TRBV28 to TRBJ2-1; D may be TRBD1 (6 bases). CDR3 length: 14 amino acids. In germline, CDR1 is MDHEN, CDR2 SYDVKM. V shed 6 bases and J shed 2 bases, with 11 bases lying between them. CDR3 in amino acids: CASSLRGAYNEQFF. CDR3 bases: TGTGCCAGCAGCCTCAGGGGCGCCTACAATGAGCAGTTCTTC.

This clone turned up a few times. The chain uses TRBV30 and TRBJ1-3; D remains ambiguous. Germline V gene sequence: CDR1 GTSNPN, CDR2 SVGIG (reference sequence). This CDR3 is 12 amino acids long. Trimming shortened V by 0 bases and J by 5 bases, and 5 bases separated the two germline ends. The CDR3 bases are TGTGCCTGGAGTGTCGAGAGAAACACCATATATTTT. Amino acid sequence: CAWSVERNTIYF.

The chain combines TRBV27 with TRBJ2-5; 7 bases agree with TRBD2. CDR3 size: 16 residues. CDR1 is MNHEY and CDR2 is SMNVEV in the germline V gene (reference sequence). V trimming: 6 bases; J trimming: 2 bases; junction bases outside the gene matches: 12. In nucleotides, the CDR3 is TGTGCCAGCAGCCTTCTAAGTGGGAGGGATCAAGAGACCCAGTACTTC. Protein product: CASSLLSGRDQETQYF.

The chain recombines TRBV5-1 with TRBJ2-1; 10 bases map to TRBD2. CDR1 is SGHRS, CDR2 YFSETQ, per germline. V lost 4 bases and J lost 7; bases outside the gene matches: 8. The CDR3 length is 15 residues. The DNA of the CDR3 is TGCGCCAGCAGCCTGTCTAGCGGGAGTCCGAATGAGCAGTTCTTC. Translating it yields CASSLSSGSPNEQFF.

The sample holds one count of this clone. Here the CDR3 DNA reads TGTGCCAGCAGCTTATGGGAGCGGGAGACCCAGTACTTC. It translates to CASSLWERETQYF. This chain connects TRBV7-3 to TRBJ2-5; possibly TRBD2 for D (5 bases). Trimming cost V 2 bases and J 5 bases, with 9 bases left between them. Germline V CDR1 and CDR2: SGHTA, FQGTGA. This CDR3 is built from 13 residues.

The chain recombines TRBV11-2 with TRBJ2-5; tentative D call: TRBD2 (5 bases). From germline, CDR1 is SGHAT and CDR2 FQNNGV. The CDR3 is made up of 16 amino acids. V was cut by 3 bases and J by 1 base, with 15 bases left in between. The chain's CDR3 is CASSFSEAGLQETQYF. CDR3 coding DNA: TGTGCCAGCAGCTTTAGCGAGGCGGGCCTCCAAGAGACCCAGTACTTC. Full variable domain (rest looked up from reference TRBV11-2 and TRBJ2-5): EAGVAQSPRYKIIEKRQSVAFWCNPISGHATLYWYQQILGQGPKLLIQFQNNGVVDDSQLPKDRFSAERLKGVDSTLKIQPAKLEDSAVYLCASSFSEAGLQETQYFGPGTRLLVL.

The rearrangement links TRBV6-5 to TRBJ2-1, with D hard to call. Germline V CDR1 and CDR2: MNHEY, SVGAGI. This CDR3 contains 14 residues. V shed 6 bases and J shed 1 base, with 10 bases lying between them. The CDR3 sequence is CASSAPGSYNEQFF. The CDR3 nucleotides read TGTGCCAGCAGCGCTCCCGGGTCCTACAATGAGCAGTTCTTC.

The chain employs TRBV19 and TRBJ2-1, with 10 bases that match TRBD2. V lost 3 bases and J lost 12; bases outside the gene matches: 11. Looked up from germline, CDR1 is LNHDA and CDR2 is SQIVND (reference sequence). The CDR3 is 15 residues long. CDR3 nucleotide sequence: TGTGCCAGTAGTATTAGCACTAGCGGGGACCTTAGGCAGTTCTTC. This sequence encodes CASSISTSGDLRQFF.

The chain uses TRBV7-9 and TRBJ1-6; D is perhaps TRBD1 (6 bases). Germline V gene sequence: CDR1 SEHNR, CDR2 FQNEAQ (reference sequence). With 5 bases removed from V and 9 bases from J, the gap between germline ends came to 26 bases. The CDR3 runs to 18 residues. The CDR3 DNA follows: TGTGCCAGCAGCCCGGATGCGGGGGGCGCCGGTAAATTTTCACCCCTCCACTTT. Amino acids: CASSPDAGGAGKFSPLHF.

CDR3 residues: CASSFGPYSNQPQHF. CDR3 in DNA: TGTGCCAGCAGTTTTGGGCCCTATAGCAATCAGCCCCAGCATTTT. The chain carries TRBV2 and TRBJ1-5; the D is unclear. The V and J ends lost 5 bases and 0 bases respectively, with 11 bases between them. The CDR3 has 15 amino acids. CDR1 and CDR2 (germline): SNHLY, FYNNEI.

This sequence joins TRBV13 and TRBJ2-7; TRBD2 is a possible D gene (6 bases). This CDR3 comprises 13 residues. The germline V gene encodes CDR1 PRHDT and CDR2 FYEKMQ (reference sequence). V was trimmed by 7 bases and J by 5 bases, leaving 15 bases between them. The chain's CDR3 is CASNQEGGHEQYF. CDR3 DNA sequence: TGTGCCAGCAATCAGGAGGGAGGTCACGAGCAGTACTTC.

This chain links TRBV12-3 or TRBV12-4 with TRBJ1-4; TRBD1 might be the D (5 bases). The CDR3 spans 12 residues. The V end lost 6 bases, the J end lost 10 bases, and 12 bases lay between the germline ends. The CDR3 loop reads CASSPGGVKLFF. DNA of the CDR3: TGTGCCAGCAGCCCGGGGGGGGTAAAACTGTTTTTT.

This clone appeared once. This rearrangement joins TRBV9 to TRBJ1-2; 7 bases line up with TRBD1. The CDR3 length is 14 residues. CDR1 is SGDLS and CDR2 is YYNGEE in the germline V gene. V shed 3 bases and J 7 bases; nucleotides not matched to a gene: 9. DNA for the CDR3: TGTGCCAGCAGCGAGGGGGCACTTGGGTTTGGCTACACCTTC. Residues: CASSEGALGFGYTF.

In its sample, this clone was seen a few times. The gene calls are TRBV11-2 and TRBJ1-2; D unclear. The CDR3 is made up of 13 amino acids. V dropped 4 bases and J dropped 6 bases, with 12 bases sitting between them. CDR1 and CDR2 (germline): SGHAT, FQNNGV. The CDR3, as DNA: TGTGCCAGCAGCTCGGGGATTTTGGATGGCTACACCTTC. It is translated as CASSSGILDGYTF.

V and J are TRBV5-5 and TRBJ2-3; maybe TRBD2 (7 bases). Per germline, CDR1 SGHKS and CDR2 YYEKEE (reference sequence). The CDR3 has 17 amino acids. Deletions cut 4 bases from V and 1 base from J, with 19 bases between. The CDR3 protein is CASSATNEGGGTDTQYF. In DNA form, the CDR3 reads TGTGCCAGCAGCGCTACAAACGAGGGGGGGGGCACAGATACGCAGTATTTT.

The chain is built from TRBV27 and TRBJ2-1, with TRBD2 matching 7 bases. The CDR3 extends over 15 amino acids. The germline CDR1 and CDR2 sequences are MNHEY and SMNVEV (reference sequence). The ends lost 6 bases at V and 3 bases at J; junction bases unmatched: 8. The CDR3, as DNA: TGTGCCAGCAGCCGAGCCCGGGACTACTACAATGAGCAGTTCTTC. Its protein product is CASSRARDYYNEQFF.

V usage is TRBV4-2 and J usage is TRBJ1-4, with TRBD1 as a possible D gene (6 bases). CDR1 is LGHNA and CDR2 is YNFKEQ in the germline V gene. The CDR3 runs 14 residues. Trimming removed 6 bases at V and 8 bases at J, with 16 bases between. The CDR3 loop is CASSLGQGREKLFF. The CDR3 DNA is TGTGCCAGCAGTCTCGGGCAGGGGCGGGAAAAACTGTTTTTT.